Sequencing of this T cell receptor beta chain was carried out in a study of T cell clones after liver transplantation. As for the study in general: TCRbeta sequencing after a pre-transplant mixed lymphocyte reaction identified graft-donor-reactive clones, later tracked in post-transplant blood. Without induction therapy, subjects received standard immunosuppression until 12-24 months post-transplant. HCV positivity affected three of eight recipients; the rest lacked autoimmune or viral indications.

Profiling relied on immunoSEQ multiplex PCR, and the TCRdb table lists in-frame clones only, not all of them. The sample has around 26,000 clones, roughly 69% seen once. The germline V gene encodes CDR1 SGHNT and CDR2 YYREEE (reference sequence). This CDR3 contains 14 residues. V lost 0 bases, J lost 4 bases, and 9 bases lay in between. The input for sequencing was CD4+ T cells from blood, taken before liver transplant. This sequence joins TRBV5-4 and TRBJ2-3; no firm D call. The clonotype was recovered from a human donor who received a liver transplant. CDR3 nucleotides: TGTGCCAGCAGCTTGGGGACCACCCCAGATACGCAGTATTTT. As protein: CASSLGTTPDTQYF.